The entry below gives a single T cell receptor (beta chain) sequence along with its context. What it recognizes is unknown. The CDR3 is 14 amino acids. Germline CDR1 SGHDT, CDR2 YYEEEE. V lost 2 bases and J 6 bases, leaving 11 bases between the germline ends. The data are from a study of radiation and T cells in renal cell carcinoma. Method: immunoSEQ multiplex PCR; TCRdb's copy keeps in-frame clones and lacks some. The repertoire has 120,000 to 150,000 clones, 86% of them found once; the top ten carry 15% to 20%. Notes on the study in general: In blood, top tumor clones expanded by 2 weeks, shrinking by 4. Pretreatment tumor biopsies were lacking, so baseline clonotypes are unknown.

Described time point: blood 4 weeks post-SBRT, at nephrectomy. Specified treatment: 15 Gy SBRT to primary tumor, nephrectomy 4 weeks later. Nephrectomy followed 15 Gy stereotactic body radiation by 4 weeks. Specimen: blood, collected from a patient whose treatment included radiotherapy and nephrectomy. This sequence joins TRBV5-6 and TRBJ1-4; D gene unclear. The receptor was derived from a woman in her 50s with renal cell carcinoma. Here the CDR3 DNA reads TGTGCCAGCAGCTTCTTAAGGTTGGATGAAAAACTGTTTTTT. Translation: CASSFLRLDEKLFF.